This T cell receptor beta chain was retrieved from a study of blood T cell repertoires in COVID-19. On the study more broadly: The origin of the acute and convalescent COVID-19 samples was the United States, Italy and Spain.

Original handling: Estimated nucleated cell counts came from reference gene primer amplification. Produced via immunoSEQ multiplex PCR; TCRdb's table is partial and in-frame only. The V and J calls and the clone size are those of that table, but D and trimming were determined from the DNA. The table shows approximately 330,000 clones, with about 87% occurring only once. The CDR3 loop spans 12 amino acids. V lost 7 bases, J lost 5 bases, and 12 bases lay in between. Germline V gives CDR1 MDHEN, CDR2 SYDVKM. Seattle's cohort entered during active infection and was followed longitudinally. The source is a man aged 25-40 years with COVID-19, enrolled during active disease. The chain employs TRBV28 and TRBJ2-7, with D possibly TRBD2 on 5 matching bases. Input material: peripheral blood. The CDR3 DNA follows: TGTGCCAGCACCCCCTTCGGGGACGAGCAGTACTTC. It specifies CASTPFGDEQYF.